The clone carrying this T cell receptor beta chain is a singleton in its sample. Antigen specificity is unknown. Germline values: CDR1 LGHDT, CDR2 YNNKEL (reference sequence). The V gene lost 5 bases and the J gene lost 5 bases, with 12 bases spanning the gap. This CDR3 region has 13 residues. This entry is derived from a study of response to subunit inactivated influenza vaccine. Study-wide results and limits: Authors suggested few new T cells are recruited by each seasonal influenza vaccination.

One entry per CDR3 protein, called by TCRdb with MiXCR from the RT-PCR reads. Among almost 250,000 distinct CDR3 sequences, 10% to 15% were seen once, and the ten largest hold under 10%. The chain is built from TRBV3-1 and TRBJ2-5; D may be TRBD1 or TRBD2 (5 bases each). The source is a man over 45 who received an inactivated influenza vaccine. Sequences were derived from non-naive T cells sorted from PBMCs, sampled around 15 days before vaccination. The CDR3 loop is CASSTRGRETQYF. The CDR3 nucleotides are TGTGCCAGCAGCACCCGGGGCCGCGAGACCCAGTACTTC.